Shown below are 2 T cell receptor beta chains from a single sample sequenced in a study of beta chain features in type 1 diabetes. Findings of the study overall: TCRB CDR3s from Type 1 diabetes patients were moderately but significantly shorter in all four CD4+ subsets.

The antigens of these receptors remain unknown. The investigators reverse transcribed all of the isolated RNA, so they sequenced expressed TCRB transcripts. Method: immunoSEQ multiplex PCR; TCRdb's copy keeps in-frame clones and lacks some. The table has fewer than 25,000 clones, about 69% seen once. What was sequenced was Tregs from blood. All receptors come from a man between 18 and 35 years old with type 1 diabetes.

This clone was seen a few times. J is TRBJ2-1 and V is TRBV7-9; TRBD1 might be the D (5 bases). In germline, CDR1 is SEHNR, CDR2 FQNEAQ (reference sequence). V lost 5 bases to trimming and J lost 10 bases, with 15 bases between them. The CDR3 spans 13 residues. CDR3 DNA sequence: TGTGCCAGCAGCCTAATAGGATCAGGGGAGCAGTTCTTC. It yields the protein CASSLIGSGEQFF.

CDR3 residues: CASSPGTGTDTQYF. The CDR3 bases are TGTGCCAGCAGTCCCGGGACAGGCACAGATACGCAGTATTTT. The V gene is TRBV6-6, the J gene TRBJ2-3; 7 nucleotides agree with TRBD1. Germline-derived CDR1 and CDR2 are MNHNY and SVGAGI (reference sequence). CDR3 length: 14 amino acids. V shed 5 bases and J 1 base; nucleotides not matched to a gene: 3.